Included here is one TCR beta chain sequence, with context. Its antigen is unidentified. Using immunoSEQ multiplex PCR, the repertoire was profiled, and TCRdb retains in-frame clones only, with some absent. The profile shows more than 35,000 clones, about 93% of them singletons. The source of the sample is a study of cytomegalovirus exposure and HLA in healthy donors. Notes on the study in general: In vitro, a few CMV-associated chains proved specific for CMV antigens. Cytomegalovirus association was assigned to approximately 160 TCR beta chains.

This clonotype was sampled from a man younger than 30 in good health and CMV-seronegative. Source material: PBMCs.

CDR3 in amino acids: CAGRASDTYEQYF. The CDR3 nucleotides are TGTGCCGGCCGGGCTAGCGACACCTACGAGCAGTACTTC. The chain couples TRBV2 to TRBJ2-7; weak D call: TRBD2 (6 bases). Deletions cut 11 bases from V and 2 bases from J, with 16 bases between. The germline gives CDR1 SNHLY, CDR2 FYNNEI. This CDR3 has 13 residues. The full variable domain, with the rest looked up from reference TRBV2 and TRBJ2-7, is EPEVTQTPSHQVTQMGQEVILRCVPISNHLYFYWYRQILGQKVEFLVSFYNNEISEKSEIFDDQFSVERPDGSNFTLKIRSTKLEDSAMYFCAGRASDTYEQYFGPGTRLTVT.